This record looks at one T cell receptor (beta chain) sequence and its context. The antigen is not known. Each CDR3 protein gets one entry after TCRdb re-called the 5' RACE reads with MiXCR. The sample carries about 5,700 distinct CDR3 sequences, approximately 31% recorded once. Naive CD4+ cells had CD25+ Tregs removed. Findings of the study overall: Greatest tumor Treg TCR overlap was with tumor naive CD4+ cells. The TCR gene usage of tumor memory CD4+ T cells clustered together with blood and lymph node memory CD4+ cells and with lymph node naive CD4+ cells. Whole repertoires were not studied in the larger cohort, only one V-J beta rearrangement.

The sequence was collected from a female donor with breast cancer. What was sequenced was naive CD4+ T cells sorted from a lymph node. The subset here: naive CD4+ T cells, CD4+CD45RA+CD25-.

The CDR3 region has the DNA TGTGCCAGCAGTTTCTGGGGAGGGAGCACAGATACGCAGCATTTT. Its translation: CASSFWGGSTDTQHF. The rearrangement joins TRBV12-3 or TRBV12-4 to TRBJ2-3; no firm D call. The J call may be faulty, since TRBJ1-5 better matches the DNA end. The CDR3 consists of 15 residues.